At least ten counts were recorded for the clone carrying this T cell receptor beta chain. Its antigen is unknown. The second PCR ran roughly 6 to 12 cycles with a sample-barcoded 5' primer and J-beta primers. Each of the cDNA molecules was tagged by a template-switch adaptor with 12 random nucleotides. TCRdb called the 5' RACE reads again in MiXCR, with one record for every CDR3 protein. The profile shows around 1,500,000 distinct CDR3 sequences, approximately 42% of them singletons. The CDR3 extends over 10 amino acids. Germline V gene sequence: CDR1 SQVTM, CDR2 ANQGSEA. The germline V and J ends were trimmed by 6 bases and 8 bases, with 8 bases remaining between them. This sample was taken from a study of blood T cells in healthy people across ages. Findings and limits, study-wide: Per-million-T-cell TCR beta diversity fell roughly linearly with age.

The sample providers were healthy Caucasian people from Russia, aged about 6 to 95. Researchers isolated at least 6 million PBMCs per sample. Sequencing was carried out using blood. The source of this sequence is a woman aged 18-29 years in good health. V usage is TRBV29-1 and J usage is TRBJ2-1; D is ambiguous. The CDR3 bases are TGCAGCGTCGAGACGCATGAGCAGTTCTTC. It codes for CSVETHEQFF.